What follows is one TCR beta chain and its context. The data were obtained in a study of T cell responses to AZD1222 COVID-19 vaccine. Trimming left V 8 bases short and J 6 bases short, with 13 bases between. Germline values: CDR1 MNHEY, CDR2 SVGAGI. The length of the CDR3 is 12 residues. Generated by immunoSEQ multiplex PCR, the TCRdb table keeps only in-frame clones and is missing some. The sample includes 95,000 to 110,000 clones, about 89% of them seen just once. This sequence joins TRBV6-5 and TRBJ1-2; D might be TRBD1 (6 bases). The sequences come from peripheral blood, collected 28 days after the second AZD1222 dose. This receptor was identified in an adult who received the AZD1222 COVID-19 vaccine. The CDR3 is CASGAAGDGYTF. Written as DNA, the CDR3 is TGTGCCAGCGGAGCGGCAGGGGATGGCTACACCTTC.